The clone carrying this T cell receptor (beta chain) was seen a handful of times. What it binds is unknown. These data come from a study of cytomegalovirus exposure and HLA in healthy donors. Regarding the study as a whole: Reportedly, diagnosis of cytomegalovirus status by the classifier showed high specificity and sensitivity. Within a later analysis, the majority of CMV-associated TCR beta chains appeared HLA-restricted. Several V segments, TRBV6-2 and TRBV6-3 among them, could not be told apart and were dropped. When analyzed later, a missense DCLRE1C variant was found to be linked to TCR beta V- and J-gene trimming.

The V gene lost 3 bases and the J gene lost 7 bases, with 9 bases spanning the gap. CDR1 is MNHEY, CDR2 SMNVEV, per germline (reference sequence). The CDR3 contains 13 residues. Vbeta (60) and Jbeta (13) primers were used in the PCR. Repertoires were generated with immunoSEQ multiplex PCR, while TCRdb's copy carries only in-frame clones and drops some. The sample holds approximately 110,000 clones, around 80% seen once. This chain uses TRBV27 with TRBJ2-2; no clear D. This sequence originates from a man between 18 and 35 years old in good health and CMV-seronegative. Sequences were obtained from PBMCs. The CDR3 region is CASSFERDGELFF. The CDR3 nucleotides are TGTGCCAGCAGTTTTGAGCGAGACGGGGAGCTGTTTTTT.